This TCR beta chain was sequenced during a study of T cell clonality in common variable immunodeficiency. General study points: Shared TCRbeta clones were fewer between CVID subjects than controls. What drives increased CVID clonality needs T cell subpopulation sequencing. Reportedly, TCR beta sequences from common variable immunodeficiency showed fewer deletions and N-nucleotide insertions.

TCRdb keeps only in-frame clones here, not all; method: immunoSEQ multiplex PCR. The sample has about 26,000 clones, none seen only once. This CDR3 is built from 13 residues. Per the germline V gene, CDR1 is DFQATT and CDR2 is SNEGSKA (reference sequence). The germline V and J ends were trimmed by 5 bases and 7 bases, with 17 bases remaining between them. Regarding this clone: Its cognate antigen is unknown. The read ends 3 residues before the CDR3 terminus; that terminus is restored from the germline J gene.

This chain joins TRBV20-1 and TRBJ2-5; the D is unclear. Sequenced: peripheral blood mononuclear cells. The sequence was collected from a human donor with common variable immunodeficiency. Incomplete CDR3 DNA: TGCAGTGCTCCCCCCGATACTATTGGGACC. It encodes CSAPPDTIGT. The entire CDR3 protein is CSAPPDTIGTQYF.